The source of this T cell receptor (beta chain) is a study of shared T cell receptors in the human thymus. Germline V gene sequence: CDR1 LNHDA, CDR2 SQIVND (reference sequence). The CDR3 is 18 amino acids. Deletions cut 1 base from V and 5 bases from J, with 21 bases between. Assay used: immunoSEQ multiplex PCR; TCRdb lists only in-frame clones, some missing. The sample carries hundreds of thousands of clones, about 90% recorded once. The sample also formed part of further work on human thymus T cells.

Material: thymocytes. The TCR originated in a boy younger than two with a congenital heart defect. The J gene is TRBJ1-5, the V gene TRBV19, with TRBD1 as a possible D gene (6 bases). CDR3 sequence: CASSIGITRTALYQPQHF. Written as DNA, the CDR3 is TGTGCCAGTAGTATAGGGATTACCAGGACAGCGTTGTATCAGCCCCAGCATTTT.